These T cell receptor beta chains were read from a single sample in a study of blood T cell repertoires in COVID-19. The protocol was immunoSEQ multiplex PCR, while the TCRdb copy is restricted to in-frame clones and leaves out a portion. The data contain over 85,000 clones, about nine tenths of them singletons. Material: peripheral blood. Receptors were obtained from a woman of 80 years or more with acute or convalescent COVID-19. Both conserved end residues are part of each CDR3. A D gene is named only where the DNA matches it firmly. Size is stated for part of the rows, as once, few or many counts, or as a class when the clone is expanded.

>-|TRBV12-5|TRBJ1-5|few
CASGLTGLSPQHF
TGTGCTAGTGGTTTGACAGGGTTAAGTCCCCAGCATTTT
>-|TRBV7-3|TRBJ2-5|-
CASSPMHWSGETQYF
TGTGCCAGCAGCCCTATGCATTGGTCTGGAGAGACCCAGTACTTC
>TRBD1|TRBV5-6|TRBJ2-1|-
CASTRSGTGTYNEQFF
TGTGCCAGCACCCGCTCCGGGACAGGGACCTACAATGAGCAGTTCTTC
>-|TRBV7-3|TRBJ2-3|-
CASSLQGQGQGRSTDTQYF
TGTGCCAGCAGCTTACAGGGTCAGGGCCAAGGGCGCAGCACAGATACGCAGTATTTT
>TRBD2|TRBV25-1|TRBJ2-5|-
CASRLTSGRQETQYF
TGTGCCAGCAGGTTGACTAGCGGGAGGCAAGAGACCCAGTACTTC
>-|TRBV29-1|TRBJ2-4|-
CSVGGEIAKNIQYF
TGCAGCGTTGGTGGAGAAATAGCCAAAAACATTCAGTACTTC
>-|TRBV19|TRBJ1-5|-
CASSIGRGGGQPQHF
TGTGCCAGTAGTATCGGCAGGGGAGGGGGTCAGCCCCAGCATTTT
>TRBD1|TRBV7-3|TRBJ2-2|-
CASSDRELFGELFF
TGTGCCAGCAGCGACAGGGAGCTGTTCGGGGAGCTGTTTTTT
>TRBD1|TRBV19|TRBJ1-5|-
CASSITVDRVDQPQHF
TGTGCCAGTAGTATTACGGTGGACAGGGTAGATCAGCCCCAGCATTTT
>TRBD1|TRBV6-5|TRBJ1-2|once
CATLPRTGAGYTF
TGTGCCACCCTACCCAGGACAGGGGCTGGCTACACCTTC
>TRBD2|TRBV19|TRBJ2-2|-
CASSIRLANTGELFF
TGTGCCAGTAGTATCCGACTAGCTAACACCGGGGAGCTGTTTTTT
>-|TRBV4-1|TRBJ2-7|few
CASSQGGAGSYEQYF
TGCGCCAGCAGCCAGGGGGGGGCGGGCTCCTACGAGCAGTACTTC
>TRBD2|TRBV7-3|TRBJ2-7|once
CASSLTGSGRGSYEQYF
TGTGCCAGCAGCTTAACGGGAAGCGGGAGAGGATCCTACGAGCAGTACTTC
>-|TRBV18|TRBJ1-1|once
CASSPKQNTEAFF
TGTGCCAGCTCACCCAAACAGAACACTGAAGCTTTCTTT
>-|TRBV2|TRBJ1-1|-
CASRGDYTEAFF
TGTGCCAGCAGGGGAGATTACACTGAAGCTTTCTTT
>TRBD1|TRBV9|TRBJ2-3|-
CASSVGQGTDTQYF
TGTGCCAGCAGCGTGGGACAGGGGACAGATACGCAGTATTTT
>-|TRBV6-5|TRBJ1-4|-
CASSPNRANEKLFF
TGTGCCAGCAGTCCGAATCGGGCTAATGAAAAACTGTTTTTT
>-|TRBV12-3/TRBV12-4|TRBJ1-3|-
CASTGPTGNTIYF
TGTGCCTCGACAGGACCCACAGGAAACACCATATATTTT
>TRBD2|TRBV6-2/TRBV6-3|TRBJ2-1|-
CASSSLAGKYNEQFF
TGTGCCAGCAGTTCACTAGCGGGGAAGTACAATGAGCAGTTCTTC
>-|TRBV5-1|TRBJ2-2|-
CASSLNAGNTGELFF
TGCGCCAGCAGCTTAAATGCAGGGAACACCGGGGAGCTGTTTTTT
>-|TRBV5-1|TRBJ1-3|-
CASSLAIGSSGNTIYF
TGCGCCAGCAGCTTGGCGATAGGGAGCTCTGGAAACACCATATATTTT
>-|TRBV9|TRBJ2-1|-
CASSVVGLDEQFF
TGTGCCAGCAGCGTAGTTGGTCTAGATGAGCAGTTCTTC
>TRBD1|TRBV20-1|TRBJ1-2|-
CSASRQGSGYTF
TGCAGTGCTAGTAGACAGGGGTCTGGCTACACCTTC
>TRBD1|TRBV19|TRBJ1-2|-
CASSFNRGYGYTF
TGTGCCAGTAGTTTCAACAGGGGTTATGGCTACACCTTC
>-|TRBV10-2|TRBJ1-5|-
CASGEGQPQHF
TGCGCCAGTGGGGAGGGTCAGCCCCAGCATTTT
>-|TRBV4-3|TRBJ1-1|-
CASSQDRRREAFF
TGCGCCAGCAGCCAAGATCGACGGAGGGAAGCTTTCTTT
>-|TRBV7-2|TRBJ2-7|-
CASSLVTGEGYEQYF
TGTGCCAGCAGCTTAGTAACGGGGGAAGGCTACGAGCAGTACTTC
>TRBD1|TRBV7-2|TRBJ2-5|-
CASSPLQGAQGTQYF
TGTGCCAGCAGCCCCCTACAGGGGGCCCAAGGGACCCAGTACTTC
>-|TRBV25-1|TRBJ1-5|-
CASSDPGSNQPQHF
TGTGCCAGCAGTGATCCAGGAAGCAATCAGCCCCAGCATTTT
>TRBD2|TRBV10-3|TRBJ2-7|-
CAISEGSGGYLYEQYF
TGTGCCATCAGTGAGGGTAGCGGGGGTTACCTCTACGAGCAGTACTTC
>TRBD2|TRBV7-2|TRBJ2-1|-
CASSPRGLAGAYNEQFF
TGTGCCAGCAGCCCCCGCGGGCTAGCGGGAGCGTACAATGAGCAGTTCTTC
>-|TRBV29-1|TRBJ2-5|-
CSVADRPLETQYF
TGCAGCGTCGCTGACAGGCCCCTAGAGACCCAGTACTTC
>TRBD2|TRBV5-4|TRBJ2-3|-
CASSLERGGTDTQYF
TGTGCCAGCAGCTTAGAGCGGGGGGGCACAGATACGCAGTATTTT
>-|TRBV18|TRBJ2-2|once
CASSPQGNTGELFF
TGTGCCAGCTCACCCCAGGGGAACACCGGGGAGCTGTTTTTT
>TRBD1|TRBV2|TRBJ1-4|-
CASSEALGTGVRELFF
TGTGCCAGCAGTGAAGCGCTGGGGACAGGGGTAAGAGAACTGTTTTTT
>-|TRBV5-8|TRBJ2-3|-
CASSLGRGAASTDTQYF
TGTGCCAGCAGCTTGGGCCGGGGGGCCGCTAGCACAGATACGCAGTATTTT
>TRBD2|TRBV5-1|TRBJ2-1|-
CASSLGTSGSNEQFF
TGCGCCAGCAGCTTGGGAACTAGCGGGAGCAATGAGCAGTTCTTC
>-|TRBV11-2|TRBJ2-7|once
CASSFQGHEQYF
TGTGCCAGCAGCTTTCAGGGTCACGAGCAGTACTTC
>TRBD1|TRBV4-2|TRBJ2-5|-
CASSPTGGSETQYF
TGTGCCAGCAGCCCAACAGGGGGATCAGAGACCCAGTACTTC
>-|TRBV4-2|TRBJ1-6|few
CASTPGESSSYNSPLHF
TGTGCCAGCACCCCTGGGGAGAGCAGCTCCTATAATTCACCCCTCCACTTT
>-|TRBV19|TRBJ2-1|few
CASSIEGGILYNEQFF
TGTGCCAGTAGTATAGAAGGCGGTATCCTATACAATGAGCAGTTCTTC
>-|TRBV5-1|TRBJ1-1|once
CASSLGPTGTGTEAFF
TGCGCCAGCAGCTTAGGGCCGACAGGTACGGGCACTGAAGCTTTCTTT
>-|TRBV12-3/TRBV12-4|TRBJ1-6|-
CASSLWGESPLHF
TGTGCCAGCAGTTTATGGGGGGAATCACCCCTCCACTTT
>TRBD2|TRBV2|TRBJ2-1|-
CASRARGGYYNEQFF
TGTGCCAGCAGGGCACGGGGGGGCTATTACAATGAGCAGTTCTTC
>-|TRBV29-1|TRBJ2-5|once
CSADSMAAQETQYF
TGCAGCGCAGACTCTATGGCGGCCCAAGAGACCCAGTACTTC
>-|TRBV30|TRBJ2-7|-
CAWSVGVGEQYF
TGTGCCTGGAGTGTAGGGGTGGGCGAGCAGTACTTC
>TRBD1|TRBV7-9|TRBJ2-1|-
CASSVQGYFDEQFF
TGTGCCAGCAGCGTACAGGGGTATTTCGATGAGCAGTTCTTC
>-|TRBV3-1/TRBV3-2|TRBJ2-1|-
CASSQEENRYNEQFF
TGTGCCAGCAGCCAAGAAGAGAACAGATACAATGAGCAGTTCTTC
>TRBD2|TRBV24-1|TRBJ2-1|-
CATSDGRLAGSSSYNEQFF
TGTGCCACCAGTGATGGGCGGCTAGCGGGGTCGAGCTCCTACAATGAGCAGTTCTTC
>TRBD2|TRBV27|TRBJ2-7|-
CASSLTASGVESYEQYF
TGTGCCAGCAGTTTGACGGCTAGCGGAGTCGAATCCTACGAGCAGTACTTC
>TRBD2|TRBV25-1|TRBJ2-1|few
CASSKLADSYNEQFF
TGTGCCAGCAGCAAACTAGCGGACTCCTACAATGAGCAGTTCTTC
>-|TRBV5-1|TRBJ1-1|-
CASSYAGGNTEAFF
TGCGCCAGCAGCTACGCGGGGGGGAACACTGAAGCTTTCTTT
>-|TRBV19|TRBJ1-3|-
CASSPRPQGSGIGNTIYF
TGTGCCAGTAGTCCAAGGCCCCAAGGGTCGGGGATTGGAAACACCATATATTTT